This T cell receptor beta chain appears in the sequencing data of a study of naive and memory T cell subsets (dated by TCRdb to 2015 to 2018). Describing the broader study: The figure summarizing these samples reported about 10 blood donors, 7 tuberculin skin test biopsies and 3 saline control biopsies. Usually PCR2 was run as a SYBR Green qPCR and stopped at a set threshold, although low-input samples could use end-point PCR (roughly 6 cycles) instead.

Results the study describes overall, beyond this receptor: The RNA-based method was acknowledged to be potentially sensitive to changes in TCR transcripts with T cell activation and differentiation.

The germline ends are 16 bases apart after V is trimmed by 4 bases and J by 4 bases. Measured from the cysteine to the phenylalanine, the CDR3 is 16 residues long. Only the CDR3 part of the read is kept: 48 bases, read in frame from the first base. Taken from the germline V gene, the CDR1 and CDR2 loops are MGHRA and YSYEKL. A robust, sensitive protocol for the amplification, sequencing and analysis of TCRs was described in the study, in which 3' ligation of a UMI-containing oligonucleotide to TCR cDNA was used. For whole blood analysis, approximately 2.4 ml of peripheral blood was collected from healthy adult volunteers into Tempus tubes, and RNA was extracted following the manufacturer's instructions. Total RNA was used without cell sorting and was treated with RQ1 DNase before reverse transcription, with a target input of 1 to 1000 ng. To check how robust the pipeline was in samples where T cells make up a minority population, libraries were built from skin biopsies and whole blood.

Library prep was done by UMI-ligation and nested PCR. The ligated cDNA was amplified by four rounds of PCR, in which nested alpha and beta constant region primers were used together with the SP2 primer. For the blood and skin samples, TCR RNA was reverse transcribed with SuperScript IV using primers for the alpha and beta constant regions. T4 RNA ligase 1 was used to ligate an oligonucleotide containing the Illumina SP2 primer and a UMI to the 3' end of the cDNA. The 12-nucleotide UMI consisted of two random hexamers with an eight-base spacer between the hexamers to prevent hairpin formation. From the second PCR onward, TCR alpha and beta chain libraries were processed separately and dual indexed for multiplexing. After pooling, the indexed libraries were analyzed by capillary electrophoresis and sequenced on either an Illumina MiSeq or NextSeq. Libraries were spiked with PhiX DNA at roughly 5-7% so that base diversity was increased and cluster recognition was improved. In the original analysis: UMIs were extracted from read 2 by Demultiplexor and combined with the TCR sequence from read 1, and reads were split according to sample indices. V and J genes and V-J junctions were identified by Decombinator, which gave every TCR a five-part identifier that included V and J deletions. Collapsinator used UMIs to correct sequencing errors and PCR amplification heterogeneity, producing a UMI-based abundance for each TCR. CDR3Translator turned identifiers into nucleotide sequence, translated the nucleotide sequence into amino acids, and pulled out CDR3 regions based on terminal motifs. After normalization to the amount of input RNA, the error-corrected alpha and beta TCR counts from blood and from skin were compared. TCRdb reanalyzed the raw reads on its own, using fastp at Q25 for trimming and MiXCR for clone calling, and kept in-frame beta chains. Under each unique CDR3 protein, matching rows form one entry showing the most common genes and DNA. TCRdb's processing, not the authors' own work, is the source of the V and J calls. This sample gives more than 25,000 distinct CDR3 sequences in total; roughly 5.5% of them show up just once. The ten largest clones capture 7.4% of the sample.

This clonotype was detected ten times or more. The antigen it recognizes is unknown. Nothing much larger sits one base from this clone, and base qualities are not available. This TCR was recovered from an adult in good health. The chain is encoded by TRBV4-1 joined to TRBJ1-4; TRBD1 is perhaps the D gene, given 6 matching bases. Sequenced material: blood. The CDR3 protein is CASSPLGGGNNEKLFF. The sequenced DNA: TGCGCCAGCAGCCCGTTAGGGGGGGGCAATAATGAAAAACTGTTTTTT.